Listed here are 24 T cell receptor beta chains from one sample, sequenced in a study of T cell responses to AZD1222 COVID-19 vaccine (dated by TCRdb to 2020 to 2023). The time point label corresponds to: baseline before first vaccination. Receptor amplification or capture employed the immunoSEQ multiplex PCR assay. What TCRdb holds here is the immuneACCESS table cut down to in-frame rearrangements. Part of the clones is not present; checked against another copy, under half of the missing clones reflect an unresolved V gene, and the others are unexplained. The sample profile shows tens of thousands of clones; over 70% of them were found once. Of the sample, about 3.9% falls within the top ten clones. The sample here was peripheral blood, taken on day 0 of AZD1222 vaccination. Every receptor here comes from an adult in good health.

This sequence joins TRBV29-1 and TRBJ2-7, with TRBD1 matching 8 bases. CDR1 SQVTM and CDR2 ANQGSEA come from the germline V gene. The V gene end was trimmed by 0 bases and the J gene end by 7 bases; junction bases not matched to a gene: 8. The length of the CDR3 is 14 residues. DNA for the CDR3: TGCAGCGTTGAAGATGACTCAGGGGGCCGGGAGCAGTACTTC. It is translated as CSVEDDSGGREQYF.

The chain has TRBV9 and TRBJ1-2, with D possibly matching TRBD1 (5 bases). V was clipped by 4 bases and J by 2 bases, with 9 bases between them. Per germline, CDR1 SGDLS and CDR2 YYNGEE. This CDR3 comprises 13 residues. As DNA, the CDR3 is TGTGCCAGCAGCCTGACAGAGAACTATGGCTACACCTTC. This sequence encodes CASSLTENYGYTF.

This clone was seen only once. The CDR3 DNA reads as TGTGCCAGTAGTGTCGACAGGGACTGGGAGCAGTACTTC. It encodes CASSVDRDWEQYF. V gene TRBV19 combines with J gene TRBJ2-7; D possibly corresponds to TRBD1 (7 bases). Germline CDR1 reads LNHDA; CDR2 reads SQIVND (reference sequence). This CDR3 contains 13 residues. V dropped 5 bases and J dropped 7 bases, with 15 bases sitting between them.

The chain is built from TRBV18 and TRBJ2-5, with D possibly matching TRBD2 (5 bases). This CDR3 has 13 amino acids. Trimming shortened V by 0 bases and J by 7 bases, and 9 bases separated the two germline ends. Germline V gene lookup returns CDR1 KGHSH and CDR2 LQKENI. The CDR3 nucleotides are TGTGCCAGCTCACCACCTGACGGGGTGACCCAGTACTTC. Translation gives CASSPPDGVTQYF.

This chain joins TRBV19 and TRBJ1-5; D is ambiguous. CDR3 length: 13 residues. CDR1 LNHDA and CDR2 SQIVND come from the germline V gene (reference sequence). Trimming cost V 0 bases and J 9 bases, with 9 bases left between them. The CDR3: CASSIDRRPPQHF. The CDR3 region has the DNA TGTGCCAGTAGTATAGATCGTCGGCCGCCCCAGCATTTT.

The rearrangement links TRBV6-5 to TRBJ1-4; D is undetermined. The CDR3 has 15 residues. Germline V gives CDR1 MNHEY, CDR2 SVGAGI. Trimming took off 0 bases at V and 7 bases at J, with 12 bases between the two ends. CDR3 residues: CASSYSSGPGEKLFF. The CDR3 DNA reads TGTGCCAGCAGTTACTCGTCCGGGCCAGGTGAAAAACTGTTTTTT.

The CDR3 is CASSRTGRQGDTQYF. CDR3 coding DNA: TGTGCCAGCAGCCGCACAGGGAGGCAAGGGGATACGCAGTATTTT. The J gene is TRBJ2-3, the V gene TRBV6-5; tentatively, D is TRBD1 or TRBD2 (6 bases each). This CDR3 has 15 amino acids. Looked up from germline, CDR1 is MNHEY and CDR2 is SVGAGI. V lost 6 bases, J lost 6 bases, and 19 bases lay in between.

The rearrangement joins TRBV19 to TRBJ1-2; no firm D call. The CDR3 has 13 residues. The ends were cut back, 3 bases at V and 8 bases at J, with 13 bases in the middle. Germline V gene lookup returns CDR1 LNHDA and CDR2 SQIVND (reference sequence). The CDR3 coding sequence is TGTGCCAGTAGTATCACACGGTCCGGCGGCTACACCTTC. Translation: CASSITRSGGYTF.

The chain employs TRBV14 and TRBJ1-2; D is ambiguous. This CDR3 contains 14 residues. Germline loops: CDR1 SGHDN, CDR2 FVKESK. V dropped 1 base and J dropped 4 bases, with 10 bases sitting between them. The CDR3 is CASSQGGRVYGYTF. Here the CDR3 DNA reads TGTGCCAGCAGCCAAGGGGGAAGGGTCTATGGCTACACCTTC. Based on the CDR3 plus reference TRBV14 and TRBJ1-2, the full variable domain is EAGVTQFPSHSVIEKGQTVTLRCDPISGHDNLYWYRRVMGKEIKFLLHFVKESKQDESGMPNNRFLAERTGGTYSTLKVQPAELEDSGVYFCASSQGGRVYGYTFGSGTRLTVV.

This chain connects TRBV19 to TRBJ1-1, with 7 bases fitting TRBD1. With 5 bases clipped from V and 11 bases from J, the junction kept 8 bases outside the gene matches. The length of the CDR3 is 12 residues. Germline V CDR1 and CDR2: LNHDA, SQIVND (reference sequence). The CDR3 reads CASSFTTGWAFF. The DNA of the CDR3 is TGTGCCAGTAGTTTTACGACAGGGTGGGCTTTCTTT.

The chain couples TRBV2 to TRBJ1-6; D may be TRBD1 (5 bases). There are 15 residues in the CDR3. V lost 3 bases to trimming and J lost 7 bases, with 13 bases between them. CDR1 is SNHLY, CDR2 FYNNEI, per germline. The CDR3 loop is CASSERERGNSPLHF. DNA of the CDR3: TGTGCCAGCAGTGAGAGGGAAAGGGGCAATTCACCCCTCCACTTT. Variable domain in full (rest from reference TRBV2 and TRBJ1-6): EPEVTQTPSHQVTQMGQEVILRCVPISNHLYFYWYRQILGQKVEFLVSFYNNEISEKSEIFDDQFSVERPDGSNFTLKIRSTKLEDSAMYFCASSERERGNSPLHFGNGTRLTVT.

The V call is TRBV2, the J call TRBJ1-5; possible D gene TRBD1, 5 bases. This CDR3 contains 14 residues. Germline CDR1 and CDR2: SNHLY and FYNNEI. The V and J ends lost 7 bases and 11 bases respectively, with 21 bases between them. This chain's CDR3 is CASNVGGPTGAQHF. CDR3 coding DNA: TGTGCCAGCAATGTGGGGGGACCAACCGGGGCCCAGCATTTT.

This rearrangement joins TRBV5-1 to TRBJ1-3; no clear D gene. The germline V gene encodes CDR1 SGHRS and CDR2 YFSETQ. CDR3 length equals 15 residues. V dropped 2 bases and J dropped 0 bases, with 9 bases sitting between them. This CDR3 is CASSFGTTSGNTIYF. The CDR3 DNA is TGCGCCAGCAGCTTCGGCACCACCTCTGGAAACACCATATATTTT.

This clone was detected once. The chain is built from TRBV19 and TRBJ1-5, with 8 bases aligning to TRBD1. J lost 2 bases, V lost 3 bases, and 0 bases had no gene match. CDR3 length: 14 residues. In germline, CDR1 is LNHDA, CDR2 SQIVND (reference sequence). CDR3 region: CASSMTGGNQPQHF. Written as DNA, the CDR3 is TGTGCCAGTAGTATGACAGGGGGCAATCAGCCCCAGCATTTT.

This clone has more than one count but fewer than ten. V is TRBV3-1 (or the pseudogene TRBV3-2) and J is TRBJ2-3, with TRBD1 identical over 10 bases. Germline loops: CDR1 LGHDT, CDR2 YNNKEL (reference sequence). The CDR3 length is 15 residues. V was pared by 5 bases and J by 4 bases, with 6 bases of the junction left unmatched. The CDR3 reads CASSYRQGAADTQYF. The CDR3 region has the DNA TGTGCCAGCAGCTACCGACAGGGGGCGGCAGATACGCAGTATTTT.

This clone was recorded a few times. CDR3: CASSLWGNSPLHF. CDR3 DNA: TGTGCCAGCAGTTTATGGGGTAATTCACCCCTCCACTTT. The chain uses TRBV27 and TRBJ1-6; D call uncertain. V lost 1 base and J 6 bases, leaving 4 bases between the germline ends. The CDR3 is 13 residues long. Germline V gene sequence: CDR1 MNHEY, CDR2 SMNVEV (reference sequence).

Concerning this clone itself: The germline gene is not matched at one end of the junction; a read error may be the cause. The rearrangement uses TRBV6-5 and TRBJ1-6; TRBD1 is a possible D gene (6 bases). This CDR3 comprises 15 residues. Germline V gene data show CDR1 as MNHEY and CDR2 as SVGAGI. The CDR3 reads CASSNSGHNNSPLHF. The CDR3 DNA is TGTGCCAGCAGTAACTCGGGACACAACAATTCACCCCTCCACTTT.

This chain uses TRBV11-3 with TRBJ2-3; D remains ambiguous. This CDR3 region has 13 residues. From germline, CDR1 is SGHNT and CDR2 YENEEA. V lost 0 bases, J lost 6 bases, and 7 bases lay in between. As DNA, the CDR3 is TGTGCCAGCAGCTTAGATTTGGAGGATACGCAGTATTTT. Translated: CASSLDLEDTQYF.

This clone has a single count. The chain uses TRBV15 and TRBJ1-2; possibly TRBD1 for D (6 bases). Germline V gene data show CDR1 as LNHNV and CDR2 as YYDKDF (reference sequence). Deletions cut 2 bases from V and 4 bases from J, with 11 bases between. The CDR3 runs 14 residues. CDR3 protein: CATSRSDRLYGYTF. CDR3 nucleotide sequence: TGTGCCACCAGCAGATCCGACAGGCTCTATGGCTACACCTTC.

The chain couples TRBV6-2 or TRBV6-3 to TRBJ2-6, with no clear D. This CDR3 region has 20 residues. Trimming stripped 2 bases from V and 0 bases from J, with 20 bases between. Per germline, CDR1 MNHEY and CDR2 SVGEGT. CDR3 protein: CASSYPTRELHLSGANVLTF. CDR3 DNA: TGTGCCAGCAGTTACCCGACTCGAGAACTACACCTCTCTGGGGCCAACGTCCTGACTTTC.

The V gene is TRBV4-2, the J gene TRBJ1-2; D perhaps matches TRBD1 (6 bases). Trimming cost V 1 base and J 5 bases, with 11 bases left between them. Germline V gene lookup returns CDR1 LGHNA and CDR2 YNFKEQ. The length of the CDR3 is 14 residues. The DNA of the CDR3 is TGTGCCAGCAGCCAAGTTGAGGGGGGGTATGGCTACACCTTC. As protein: CASSQVEGGYGYTF.

The chain links TRBV7-2 to TRBJ1-6, with D hard to call. This CDR3 is 11 amino acids long. Germline V gene sequence: CDR1 SGHTA, CDR2 FQGNSA. The V gene lost 2 bases and the J gene lost 13 bases, with 6 bases spanning the gap. CDR3 residues: CASSLMGPLHF. Written as DNA, the CDR3 is TGTGCCAGCAGCTTAATGGGTCCCCTCCACTTT.

The rearrangement uses TRBV6-5 and TRBJ1-2, with 10 positions matching TRBD1. CDR3 size: 15 residues. Trimming took 10 bases from V and 5 from J; bases not matched to a gene: 13. The V gene's germline CDR1 is MNHEY and CDR2 SVGAGI. Written as DNA, the CDR3 is TGTGCCACCTCGACAGGGGGCGAGGGGTCTTATGGCTACACCTTC. This sequence encodes CATSTGGEGSYGYTF.

The chain recombines TRBV14 with TRBJ2-1; D uncertain. This CDR3 has 14 residues. With 4 bases removed from V and 9 bases from J, the gap between germline ends came to 16 bases. Germline V gives CDR1 SGHDN, CDR2 FVKESK. The CDR3 protein is CASSLFGSGGEQFF. The CDR3 DNA reads TGTGCCAGCAGCCTTTTCGGGTCCGGCGGTGAGCAGTTCTTC.